This T cell receptor (beta chain) was captured by sequencing in a study of response to subunit inactivated influenza vaccine. The CDR3 covers 13 residues. With V trimmed by 7 bases and J by 4 bases, 3 bases remained unmatched. CDR1 is ENHRY, CDR2 SYGVKD, per germline. TCRdb independently ran MiXCR on the RT-PCR reads; one entry per CDR3 protein. The table includes over 750,000 distinct CDR3 sequences, over 20% detected once. The sequence was obtained from a man aged 50-59 years who received an inactivated influenza vaccine. Specimen: PBMCs from blood, collected 4 to 6 days after vaccination. The chain links TRBV10-3 to TRBJ2-2; 7 nucleotides align to TRBD1. CDR3 loop: CAIKRGLTGELFF. CDR3 sequence (DNA): TGTGCCATCAAAAGGGGGCTCACCGGGGAGCTGTTTTTT.